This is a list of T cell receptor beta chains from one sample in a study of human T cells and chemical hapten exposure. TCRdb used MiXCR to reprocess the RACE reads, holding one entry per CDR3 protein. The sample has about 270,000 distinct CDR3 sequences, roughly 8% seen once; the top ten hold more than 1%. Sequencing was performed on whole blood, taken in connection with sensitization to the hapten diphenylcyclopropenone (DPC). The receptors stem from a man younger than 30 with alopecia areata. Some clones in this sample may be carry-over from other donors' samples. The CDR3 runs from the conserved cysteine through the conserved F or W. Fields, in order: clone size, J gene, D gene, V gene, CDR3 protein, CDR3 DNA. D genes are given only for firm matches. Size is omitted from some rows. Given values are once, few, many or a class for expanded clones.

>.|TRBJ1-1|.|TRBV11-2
CASSRGGVSSFMNTEAFF
TGTGCCAGCAGCCGAGGAGGGGTTAGCTCATTCATGAACACTGAAGCTTTCTTT
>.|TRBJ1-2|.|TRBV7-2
CASSLDPGQNYGYTF
TGTGCCAGCAGCTTAGATCCCGGCCAAAACTATGGCTACACCTTC
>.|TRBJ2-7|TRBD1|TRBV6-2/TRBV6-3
CASSPHGQGIGEQYF
TGTGCCAGCAGTCCACACGGACAGGGCATTGGCGAGCAGTACTTC
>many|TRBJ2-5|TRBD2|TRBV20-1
CSARLPGGTLQLETQYF
TGCAGTGCTAGACTCCCCGGGGGGACCCTTCAGCTGGAGACCCAGTACTTC
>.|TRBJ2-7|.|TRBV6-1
CASTNAGRYYEQYF
TGTGCCAGCACTAACGCGGGGCGATACTACGAGCAGTACTTC
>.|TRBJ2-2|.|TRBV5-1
CASTDWPLNTGELFF
TGCGCCAGCACCGATTGGCCCCTGAACACCGGGGAGCTGTTTTTT
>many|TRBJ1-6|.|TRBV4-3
CASSQGGDSPLHF
TGCGCCAGCAGCCAAGGGGGAGATTCACCCCTCCACTTT
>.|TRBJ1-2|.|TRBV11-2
CASSSRTGRGVYGYTF
TGTGCCAGCAGCTCGCGAACGGGGCGCGGGGTGTATGGCTACACCTTC
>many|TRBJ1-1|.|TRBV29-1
CSVEGRGKTEAFF
TGCAGCGTTGAGGGCAGGGGTAAGACTGAAGCTTTCTTT
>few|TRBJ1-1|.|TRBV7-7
CASTPGPYGMDTEAFF
TGTGCCAGCACCCCGGGGCCGTATGGCATGGACACTGAAGCTTTCTTT
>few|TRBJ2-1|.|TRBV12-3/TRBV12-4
CASSPDRNEQFF
TGTGCCAGCAGCCCTGACAGGAATGAGCAGTTCTTC
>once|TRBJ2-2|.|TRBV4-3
CASSQEKAHGELFF
TGCGCCAGCAGCCAAGAGAAGGCTCACGGGGAGCTGTTTTTT
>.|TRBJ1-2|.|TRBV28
CASSGGQTGPYGYTF
TGTGCCAGTTCCGGGGGACAAACAGGCCCTTATGGCTACACCTTC
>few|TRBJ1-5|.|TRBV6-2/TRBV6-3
CASRPTGTGQPQHF
TGTGCCAGCAGGCCAACAGGTACTGGACAGCCCCAGCATTTT
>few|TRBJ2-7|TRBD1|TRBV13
CASSEGQGAYEQYF
TGTGCCAGCAGCGAGGGACAGGGGGCCTACGAGCAGTACTTC
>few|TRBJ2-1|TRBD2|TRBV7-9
CASSLGIIAGGDEQFF
TGTGCCAGCAGCCTTGGGATAATAGCGGGGGGTGATGAGCAGTTCTTC
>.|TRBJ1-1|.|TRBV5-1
CASSKTTNEAFF
TGCGCCAGCAGCAAGACGACCAATGAAGCTTTCTTT
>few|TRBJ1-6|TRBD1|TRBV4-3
CASSQDGQGDGSPLHF
TGCGCCAGCAGCCAAGATGGACAGGGGGACGGTTCACCCCTCCACTTT
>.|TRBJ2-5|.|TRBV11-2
CASTPSGQETQYF
TGTGCCAGCACCCCCAGCGGGCAAGAGACCCAGTACTTC
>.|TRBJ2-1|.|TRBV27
CASSYRGGGVYNEQFF
TGTGCCAGCAGTTACCGAGGAGGGGGCGTCTACAATGAGCAGTTCTTC
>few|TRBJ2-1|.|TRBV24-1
CATSDPSTGLAYNEQFF
TGTGCCACCAGTGACCCTAGTACAGGCCTAGCCTACAATGAGCAGTTCTTC
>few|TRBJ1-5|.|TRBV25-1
CATRPRALYSNQPQHF
TGTGCCACCAGACCGCGGGCTCTTTATAGCAATCAGCCCCAGCATTTT
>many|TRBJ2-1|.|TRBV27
CAISREGVYNEQFF
TGTGCCATTTCGAGGGAAGGGGTCTACAATGAGCAGTTCTTC
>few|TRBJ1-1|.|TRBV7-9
CASSLSPGRVTEAFF
TGTGCCAGCAGCTTATCTCCGGGTCGGGTCACTGAAGCTTTCTTT
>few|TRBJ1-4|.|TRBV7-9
CASSTSGSDEKLFF
TGTGCCAGCAGTACGTCAGGGTCGGATGAAAAACTGTTTTTT
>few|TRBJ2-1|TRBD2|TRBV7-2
CASSLSGGARYNEQFF
TGTGCCAGCAGCCTTAGCGGGGGGGCCAGATACAATGAGCAGTTCTTC
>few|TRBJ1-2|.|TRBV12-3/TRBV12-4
CASSALSGGGYTF
TGTGCCAGCAGTGCCCTGTCGGGAGGCGGCTACACCTTC
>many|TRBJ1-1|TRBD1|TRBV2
CASRGTVYTEAFF
TGTGCCAGCCGGGGGACAGTTTACACTGAAGCTTTCTTT
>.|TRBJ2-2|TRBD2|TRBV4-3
CASSQEAGGRTGELFF
TGCGCCAGCAGCCAAGAAGCGGGGGGCAGGACCGGGGAGCTGTTTTTT
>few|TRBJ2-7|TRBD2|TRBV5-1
CASSRTSGTYEQYF
TGCGCCAGCAGCCGGACTAGCGGAACCTACGAGCAGTACTTC
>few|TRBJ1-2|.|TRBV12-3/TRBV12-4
CASSLTGLTGGYTF
TGTGCCAGCAGTTTGACAGGCCTAACAGGAGGCTACACCTTC
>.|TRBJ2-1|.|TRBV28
CASSWSADEQFF
TGTGCCAGCAGTTGGTCTGCTGATGAGCAGTTCTTC
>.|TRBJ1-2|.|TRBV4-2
CASSQDGTQRGNYGYTF
TGTGCCAGCAGCCAAGATGGAACTCAGAGGGGTAACTATGGCTACACCTTC
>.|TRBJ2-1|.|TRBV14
CASGEELSYNEQFF
TGTGCCAGCGGGGAGGAATTGTCCTACAATGAGCAGTTCTTC
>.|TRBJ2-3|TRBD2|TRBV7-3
CASSLRLAGSTDTQYF
TGTGCCAGCAGCTTAAGACTAGCGGGGAGCACAGATACGCAGTATTTT
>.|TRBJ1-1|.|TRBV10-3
CAISSRGLQNTEAFF
TGTGCCATCAGTTCCCGGGGACTACAGAACACTGAAGCTTTCTTT
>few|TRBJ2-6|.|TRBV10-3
CAISENDGNSGANVLTF
TGTGCCATCAGTGAGAATGACGGTAACTCTGGGGCCAACGTCCTGACTTTC
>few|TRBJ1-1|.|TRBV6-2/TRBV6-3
CASSYSGWGDTEAFF
TGTGCCAGCAGTTACTCTGGGTGGGGCGACACTGAAGCTTTCTTT
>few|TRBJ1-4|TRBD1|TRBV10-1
CASSEGTPGQLLREKLFF
TGCGCCAGCAGTGAAGGGACCCCGGGACAGCTTCTTCGTGAAAAACTGTTTTTT
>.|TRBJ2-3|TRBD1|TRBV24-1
CATSDIRQGYVGTDTQYF
TGTGCCACCAGTGATATTAGACAGGGGTATGTAGGAACAGATACGCAGTATTTT
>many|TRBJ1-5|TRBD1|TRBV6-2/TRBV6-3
CASSYSKGTGDQPQHF
TGTGCCAGCAGTTACTCGAAAGGGACAGGGGATCAGCCCCAGCATTTT
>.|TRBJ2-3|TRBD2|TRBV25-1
CASSDQSHGGTSGGADVDTQYF
TGTGCCAGCAGTGATCAATCCCACGGAGGGACTAGCGGGGGGGCCGATGTCGATACGCAGTATTTT
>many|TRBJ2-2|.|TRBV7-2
CASRGRVTGELFF
TGTGCCAGCAGGGGCAGGGTCACCGGGGAGCTGTTTTTT
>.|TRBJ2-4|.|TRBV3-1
CASSQDPLTSYGDIQYF
TGTGCCAGCAGCCAAGACCCCTTGACATCCTACGGGGACATTCAGTACTTC
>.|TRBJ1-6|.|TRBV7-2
CASSLDFGNSPLHF
TGTGCCAGCAGCTTAGATTTCGGGAATTCACCCCTCCACTTT
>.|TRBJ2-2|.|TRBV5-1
CASSPQKGQYAGELFF
TGCGCCAGCAGCCCCCAAAAAGGACAATACGCCGGGGAGCTGTTTTTT
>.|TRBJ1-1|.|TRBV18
CASSRNGDTEAFF
TGTGCCAGCTCTCGGAATGGTGACACTGAAGCTTTCTTT
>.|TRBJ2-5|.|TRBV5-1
CASSLGEETQYF
TGCGCCAGCAGCTTGGGAGAAGAGACCCAGTACTTC